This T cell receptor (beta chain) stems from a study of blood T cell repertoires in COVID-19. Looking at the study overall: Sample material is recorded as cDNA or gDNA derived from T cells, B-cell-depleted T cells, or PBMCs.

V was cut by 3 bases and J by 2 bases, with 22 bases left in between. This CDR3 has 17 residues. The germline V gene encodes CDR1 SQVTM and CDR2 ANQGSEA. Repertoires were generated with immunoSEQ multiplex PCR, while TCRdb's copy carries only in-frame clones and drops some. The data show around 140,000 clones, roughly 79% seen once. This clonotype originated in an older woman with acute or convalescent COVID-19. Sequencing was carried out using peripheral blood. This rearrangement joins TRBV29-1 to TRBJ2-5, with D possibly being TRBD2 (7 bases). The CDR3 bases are TGCAGCGTTGACCCCCGGGGGGCTAGCGGAGATCAAGAGACCCAGTACTTC. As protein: CSVDPRGASGDQETQYF.